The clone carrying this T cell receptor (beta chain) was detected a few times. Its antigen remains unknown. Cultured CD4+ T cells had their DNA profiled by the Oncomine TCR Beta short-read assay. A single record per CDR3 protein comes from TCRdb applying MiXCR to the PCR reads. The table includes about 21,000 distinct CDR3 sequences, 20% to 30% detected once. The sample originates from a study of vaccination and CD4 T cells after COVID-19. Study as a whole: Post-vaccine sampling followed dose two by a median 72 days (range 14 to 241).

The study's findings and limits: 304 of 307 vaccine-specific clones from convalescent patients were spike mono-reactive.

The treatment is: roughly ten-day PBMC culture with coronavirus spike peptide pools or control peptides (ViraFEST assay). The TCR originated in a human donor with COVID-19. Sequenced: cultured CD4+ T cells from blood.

The CDR3 region is CASSESTGQDTQYF. CDR3 sequence (DNA): TGTGCCAGCAGTGAATCGACGGGACAGGATACGCAGTATTTT. The V gene is TRBV6-2 or TRBV6-3, the J gene TRBJ2-3; TRBD1 matches 7 bases. Germline lookup yields CDR1 MNHEY and CDR2 SVGEGT. This CDR3 is 14 amino acids long. V lost 5 bases, J lost 6 bases, and 8 bases stayed unmatched.